Listed here is a single T cell receptor beta chain. Antigen: not known. Produced via immunoSEQ multiplex PCR; TCRdb's table is partial and in-frame only. The sample includes around 31,000 clones, about three quarters of them seen just once. Germline V gives CDR1 SNHLY, CDR2 FYNNEI. V lost 0 bases, J lost 4 bases, and 10 bases lay in between. The CDR3 is made up of 15 amino acids. The source of the sample is a study of CD4 T cells in relation to SARS-CoV-2 and coronaviruses. Looking at the study overall: TCR beta CDR3s were sequenced after roughly nine-day antigen culture of PBMCs. The negative reference was HIV-1 Nef peptide pool or peptide-free culture. Findings of the study overall: SARS-CoV-2-driven expansion was significantly weaker in crossreactive than monoreactive clones.

CD4+ T cells from unexposed donors were obtained before the COVID-19 pandemic (2011-2018). CD4+ T cells were isolated from the cells after around eleven days of culture. PBMCs were plated at two million per well in IL-2-containing medium. This TCR was sampled from a human donor in good health. V usage is TRBV2 and J usage is TRBJ2-1, with D possibly TRBD1 on 6 matching bases. The sequenced sample consisted of CD4+ T cells from PBMCs, cultured in vitro. The CDR3 spells CASSEARGSYNEQFF. The CDR3 nucleotides are TGTGCCAGCAGTGAAGCCAGGGGAAGTTACAATGAGCAGTTCTTC.